The T cell receptor beta chain under discussion was sequenced for a study of cytomegalovirus exposure and HLA in healthy donors. CDR3 length: 15 amino acids. Trimming pared 1 base from V and 0 bases from J, leaving 9 bases between. Germline loops: CDR1 SGHVS, CDR2 FNYEAQ. The study ran its PCR with 60 Vbeta and 13 Jbeta primers. The protocol was immunoSEQ multiplex PCR, while the TCRdb copy is restricted to in-frame clones and leaves out a portion. The sample yields about 160,000 clones, 80% to 90% seen once. The sequencing input was PBMCs. The chain joins TRBV7-6 to TRBJ1-1; TRBD1 is a possible D gene (6 bases). This TCR was sampled from a young man in good health and CMV-seronegative. DNA for the CDR3: TGTGCCAGCAGCTTAGAGGGGGACCTGAACACTGAAGCTTTCTTT. It specifies CASSLEGDLNTEAFF.